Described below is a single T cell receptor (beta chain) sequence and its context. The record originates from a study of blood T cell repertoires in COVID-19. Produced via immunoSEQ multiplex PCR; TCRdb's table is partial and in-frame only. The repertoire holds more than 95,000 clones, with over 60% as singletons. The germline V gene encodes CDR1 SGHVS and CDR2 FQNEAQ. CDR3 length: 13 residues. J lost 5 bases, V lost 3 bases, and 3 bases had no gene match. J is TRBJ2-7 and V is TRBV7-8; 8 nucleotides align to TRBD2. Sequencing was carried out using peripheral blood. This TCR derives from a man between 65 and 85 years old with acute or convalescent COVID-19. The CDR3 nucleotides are TGTGCCAGCAGCTTCTGGACTAGCCACGAGCAGTACTTC. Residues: CASSFWTSHEQYF.